Listed below are T cell receptor beta chains from one sample, sequenced in a study of blood T cells in healthy people across ages. TCRdb processed the 5' RACE reads anew with MiXCR; each CDR3 protein has one entry. The sample includes hundreds of thousands of distinct CDR3 sequences, 45% to 70% of them seen just once. Sequenced input: blood. These receptors were collected from a man aged 40-49 years in good health. CDR3s include the opening cysteine and the closing phenylalanine or tryptophan. A D gene is named only where the DNA matches it firmly. The size of a clone is reported for some rows only, either as once, few or many, or as a class for expanded clones.

j_call,d_call,clone_size,v_call,cdr3_nt,cdr3_aa
TRBJ2-5,.,.,TRBV10-3,TGTGCCATCAGCGATAGGACAGAAGAGACCCAGTACTTC,CAISDRTEETQYF
TRBJ1-1,.,.,TRBV7-9,TGTGCCAGCAGCCCCCGGTGGGACATCGGGAACACTGAAGCTTTCTTT,CASSPRWDIGNTEAFF
TRBJ2-6,.,.,TRBV25-1,TGTGCCAGCAGAAACGGAGCCAACGTCCCGACTTTC,CASRNGANVPTF
TRBJ2-3,.,.,TRBV2,TGTGCCAAGGGACGACTCAGCACAGATACGCAGTATTTT,CAKGRLSTDTQYF
TRBJ2-1,TRBD2,.,TRBV9,TGTGCCAGCAGCGTAGCCGGACTAGCGAACAATGAGCAGTTCTTC,CASSVAGLANNEQFF
TRBJ2-1,TRBD2,many,TRBV29-1,TGCAGCGTTGAGAAGACTAGCTACGAGCAGTTCTTC,CSVEKTSYEQFF
TRBJ2-5,.,.,TRBV28,TGTGCCAGCAGGCGTACCTCAGGGGTCGTAGGGATCCAAGAGACCCAGTACTTC,CASRRTSGVVGIQETQYF
TRBJ1-2,TRBD1,.,TRBV7-2,TGTGCCAGCAGTGAACCGGGACAGGGGGCGGATATCTATGGCTACACCTTC,CASSEPGQGADIYGYTF
TRBJ2-1,.,few,TRBV9,TGTGCTAGCAGCGCCCTCGGTTCGGTGACGATATCAATTTACAATGAGCAGTTCTTC,CASSALGSVTISIYNEQFF
TRBJ2-1,TRBD2,.,TRBV20-1,TGCAGTGCAGAGTCGATTAGCGGGAGGTCCGAGCAGTTCTTC,CSAESISGRSEQFF
TRBJ1-2,.,.,TRBV4-2,TGTGCCAGCAGCCAAGGTCTTACGGGACGGGGCCATGGCTACACCTTC,CASSQGLTGRGHGYTF
TRBJ2-1,.,few,TRBV29-1,TGCAGCGTTGGGGGAGGCTCCGGTCAGTTCTTC,CSVGGGSGQFF
TRBJ2-1,.,few,TRBV6-6,TGTGCCAGCGGGACGGGGGCGGAGCAGTTCTTC,CASGTGAEQFF
TRBJ2-2,.,.,TRBV12-3/TRBV12-4,TGTGCCAGCAGTTCCTCAGGGGCTCGGGGCACCGGGGAGCTGTTTTTT,CASSSSGARGTGELFF
TRBJ2-1,TRBD2,.,TRBV11-2,TGTGCCAGCAGCTTAGGAGGCGGGAGGGCCTACAATGAGCAGTTCTTC,CASSLGGGRAYNEQFF
TRBJ1-1,.,.,TRBV27,TGTGCCAGCAGTTCTTCCCGGACAGCGAACACTGAAGCTTTCTTT,CASSSSRTANTEAFF
TRBJ2-7,TRBD2,.,TRBV10-3,TGTGCCATCAGTGCCACTAGCGGGAGGTCGACCTACGAGCAGTACTTC,CAISATSGRSTYEQYF
TRBJ2-3,TRBD2,.,TRBV28,TGTGCCAGCAGTAGCCTCAGGATGGGGACTAGCGGTTCCTCGGCAGATACGCAGTATTTT,CASSSLRMGTSGSSADTQYF
TRBJ1-4,.,.,TRBV3-1,TGTGCCAGCAGCCAAGGGTTAGGCGCGCAGGGGGAAAAACTGTTTTTT,CASSQGLGAQGEKLFF
TRBJ1-1,TRBD1,.,TRBV6-2/TRBV6-3,TGTGCCAGCAACGTAGGACAGGCGAACACTGAAGCTTTCTTT,CASNVGQANTEAFF
TRBJ2-3,.,.,TRBV28,TGTGCCAGCAGGACCCAGAGGGGCGTGCGCACAGATACGCAGTATTTT,CASRTQRGVRTDTQYF
TRBJ1-6,.,few,TRBV4-3,TGCGCCAGCAGCCAAGATACGGTCCTTAATTCACCCCTCCACTTT,CASSQDTVLNSPLHF
TRBJ2-5,.,few,TRBV5-1,TGCGCCAGCAGCTTGGGAGGGGTAGAAGAGACCCAGTACTTC,CASSLGGVEETQYF
TRBJ1-2,TRBD1,.,TRBV7-2,TGTGCCAGCAGCTTAAGTCTGACAGGGGGTGGCTACACCTTC,CASSLSLTGGGYTF
TRBJ2-3,.,few,TRBV5-1,TGCGCCAGCAGCCCGGGGGCCACGAGAGCAGATACGCAGTATTTT,CASSPGATRADTQYF
TRBJ2-5,TRBD2,few,TRBV5-5,TGTGCCAGCAGCTTCCTCGGCCGGGGGGAAGAGACCCAGTACTTC,CASSFLGRGEETQYF
TRBJ1-1,TRBD1,.,TRBV6-1,TGTGCCAGCCGGGACAGTCAGGCTGAAGCTTTCTTT,CASRDSQAEAFF
TRBJ1-6,TRBD1,.,TRBV5-1,TGCGCCAGCAGCCAAACGTCGACAGGGGGGTCACCCCTCCACTTT,CASSQTSTGGSPLHF
TRBJ2-7,.,.,TRBV6-5,TGTGCCAGCATCTATACGGGCAGCTACGAGCAGTACTTC,CASIYTGSYEQYF
TRBJ2-5,TRBD1,once,TRBV5-1,TGCGTCAGCAGCTTGGCAACAGGGGCTCTAGGGGTCCAAGAGACCCAGTACTTC,CVSSLATGALGVQETQYF
TRBJ2-3,TRBD2,.,TRBV9,TGTGCCAGCAGCGTCCTTAGCGGGAGTACAGATACGCAGTATTTT,CASSVLSGSTDTQYF
TRBJ2-7,TRBD2,few,TRBV5-1,TGCGCCAGCAGCCCTTCGGGACTAGCGGGAGGGTACGAGCAGTACTTC,CASSPSGLAGGYEQYF
TRBJ2-3,TRBD2,.,TRBV2,TGTGCCAGCAGGGTACTAGCGGGGGGGGGCACAGATACGCAGTATTTT,CASRVLAGGGTDTQYF